Each of the 25 T cell receptor beta chains below was sequenced from the same sample in a study of blood T cell repertoires in COVID-19 (dated by TCRdb to the early 2020s). Receptor amplification or capture employed the immunoSEQ multiplex PCR assay. The immuneACCESS repertoire file appears here via TCRdb, limited to in-frame rearrangements. These files lack a portion of the clones; in checked studies, under half of the deficit traces to unresolved V genes, and the cause of the others is not known. The sample yields fewer than 180,000 clones; around 87% were counted once. The biggest ten clones account for approximately 4.1% of the sample. What was sequenced was peripheral blood. The receptors shown here come from a woman in her fifties or sixties with active or convalescent COVID-19.

The rearrangement uses TRBV6-2 or TRBV6-3 and TRBJ1-1; no clear D gene. With 4 bases removed from V and 10 bases from J, the gap between germline ends came to 10 bases. This CDR3 has 11 residues. The germline V gene has CDR1 MNHEY and CDR2 SVGEGT. CDR3 in amino acids: CASSSSLGAFF. CDR3 sequence (DNA): TGTGCCAGCAGTTCCTCCCTCGGAGCTTTCTTT.

The gene calls are TRBV6-2 or TRBV6-3 and TRBJ2-7; 14 nucleotides agree with TRBD2. The V segment lost 5 bases and the J segment 0 bases; nucleotides outside the gene matches: 3. CDR3 length equals 16 residues. Germline V lookup: CDR1 MNHEY, CDR2 SVGEGT. This CDR3 is CASSLGLAGVSYEQYF. The CDR3 region has the DNA TGTGCCAGCAGTCTGGGACTAGCGGGGGTCTCCTACGAGCAGTACTTC.

The chain joins TRBV4-3 to TRBJ2-7, with TRBD2 matching 8 bases. V shed 4 bases, J shed 2 bases, and the junction held 7 bases outside the gene matches. The germline V gene has CDR1 LGHNA and CDR2 YSLEER. This CDR3 region has 15 residues. The CDR3 DNA is TGCGCCAGCAGCCGCGGAACTAGCGGAACCTACGAGCAGTACTTC. It codes for CASSRGTSGTYEQYF.

The rearrangement uses TRBV15 and TRBJ1-2, with 7 nucleotides matching TRBD1. CDR1 and CDR2 from the germline V gene are LNHNV and YYDKDF (reference sequence). The CDR3 covers 15 residues. V dropped 0 bases and J dropped 4; count of bases not matched to a gene: 5. The CDR3: CATSRDVGQIYGYTF. Here the CDR3 DNA reads TGTGCCACCAGCAGAGATGTGGGACAGATCTATGGCTACACCTTC. Based on the CDR3 plus reference TRBV15 and TRBJ1-2, the full variable domain is DAMVIQNPRYQVTQFGKPVTLSCSQTLNHNVMYWYQQKSSQAPKLLFHYYDKDFNNEADTPDNFQSRRPNTSFCFLDIRSPGLGDTAMYLCATSRDVGQIYGYTFGSGTRLTVV.

The J gene is TRBJ2-1, the V gene TRBV28; 10 bases are a match to TRBD1. CDR3 length equals 16 residues. V lost 5 bases, J lost 7 bases, and 11 bases stayed unmatched. Germline V gene data show CDR1 as MDHEN and CDR2 as SYDVKM. The CDR3 nucleotides are TGTGCCAGCAGTACGCCGGGACAGGGGTCTGGGAATGAGCAGTTCTTC. This sequence encodes CASSTPGQGSGNEQFF.

The rearrangement uses TRBV9 and TRBJ1-1; D perhaps matches TRBD1 (5 bases). CDR3 size: 14 residues. V was cut by 1 base and J by 1 base, with 8 bases left in between. CDR1 is SGDLS and CDR2 is YYNGEE in the germline V gene. As DNA, the CDR3 is TGTGCCAGCAGCGTATCGGGGGGGAACACTGAAGCTTTCTTT. Its translation is CASSVSGGNTEAFF.

The rearrangement links TRBV12-5 to TRBJ2-7, with TRBD1 matching 7 bases. V was pared by 5 bases and J by 9 bases, with 13 bases of the junction left unmatched. The CDR3 length is 14 residues. CDR1 and CDR2 (germline): LGHNT, FRNRAP. The DNA for the CDR3 is TGTGCTAGTGGTAGAACAGGGGCGCAATCTTCGCAGTACTTC. Translation gives CASGRTGAQSSQYF.

This clone was observed a few times. The chain joins TRBV15 to TRBJ2-4; 10 bases are a match to TRBD2. The CDR3 runs to 16 residues. The J segment lost 1 base and the V segment lost 0 bases, leaving 0 bases of the junction unmatched. Looked up from germline, CDR1 is LNHNV and CDR2 is YYDKDF (reference sequence). CDR3 residues: CATSRDSGGAKNIQYF. Here the CDR3 DNA reads TGTGCCACCAGCAGAGATAGCGGGGGGGCCAAAAACATTCAGTACTTC.

The chain is built from TRBV7-9 and TRBJ1-1, with D possibly matching TRBD1 (6 bases). Trimming shortened V by 5 bases and J by 0 bases, and 16 bases separated the two germline ends. The CDR3 loop spans 16 amino acids. CDR1 SEHNR and CDR2 FQNEAQ come from the germline V gene (reference sequence). The CDR3 here is CASSQRGGTMNTEAFF. CDR3 in DNA: TGTGCCAGCAGCCAGAGGGGGGGTACCATGAACACTGAAGCTTTCTTT.

CDR3 region: CASSFNGQGLQETQYF. The CDR3 region has the DNA TGTGCCAGCAGCTTTAATGGACAGGGATTACAAGAGACCCAGTACTTC. The J gene is TRBJ2-5, the V gene TRBV7-2, with 8 bases fitting TRBD1. J gave up 2 bases and V 3 bases, and 8 bases lay outside the gene matches. The CDR3 is 16 residues long. CDR1 SGHTA and CDR2 FQGNSA come from the germline V gene.

This sequence joins TRBV11-2 and TRBJ2-5; 7 bases align to TRBD1. The CDR3 covers 13 residues. V shed 4 bases and J 3 bases; nucleotides not matched to a gene: 2. Germline V gene data show CDR1 as SGHAT and CDR2 as FQNNGV. The CDR3 DNA follows: TGTGCCAGCAGCTCCGACAGGGAAGAGACCCAGTACTTC. Translating gives CASSSDREETQYF.

The V and J genes are TRBV7-2 and TRBJ1-3; possible D gene TRBD1, 6 bases. The CDR3 loop spans 15 amino acids. The V gene's germline CDR1 is SGHTA and CDR2 FQGNSA. V lost 5 bases to trimming and J lost 2 bases, with 13 bases between them. The CDR3 nucleotides read TGTGCCAGCAGCCAATGGGCAGGGGCTGGAAACACCATATATTTT. This codes for CASSQWAGAGNTIYF.

The genes are TRBV29-1 and TRBJ1-2, with a tentative D call TRBD1 (5 bases). From germline, CDR1 is SQVTM and CDR2 ANQGSEA. Trimming took off 3 bases at V and 3 bases at J, with 17 bases between the two ends. The CDR3 consists of 15 residues. The CDR3 loop reads CSVERRDSEYYGYTF. The CDR3 DNA is TGCAGCGTTGAGAGAAGGGACTCAGAATACTATGGCTACACCTTC.

The chain has TRBV7-9 and TRBJ1-3, with TRBD1 as a possible D gene (6 bases). CDR1 is SEHNR, CDR2 FQNEAQ, per germline (reference sequence). This CDR3 region has 14 residues. The V end lost 5 bases, the J end lost 2 bases, and 10 bases lay between the germline ends. This CDR3 reads CASSVGDTGNTIYF. CDR3 bases: TGTGCCAGCAGCGTGGGGGACACTGGAAACACCATATATTTT.

The genes are TRBV20-1 and TRBJ1-4; 9 bases match TRBD1. This CDR3 contains 11 residues. Germline CDR1 and CDR2: DFQATT and SNEGSKA (reference sequence). Germline trimming cut 6 bases from V and 17 bases from J; bases unmatched to any gene: 10. Here the CDR3 reads CSAPRGQGVFF. The DNA for the CDR3 is TGCAGTGCCCCCAGGGGACAGGGCGTTTTTTTT.

This chain links TRBV20-1 with TRBJ2-5; D is possibly TRBD2 (6 bases). The germline V gene encodes CDR1 DFQATT and CDR2 SNEGSKA (reference sequence). The length of the CDR3 is 12 residues. Between the trimmed V and J ends, which lost 3 bases and 5 bases, there was a span of 10 bases. For the CDR3, the DNA is TGCAGTGCTAGTGGTGGGGGGGAGACCCAGTACTTC. As protein: CSASGGGETQYF.

J is TRBJ1-6 and V is TRBV15; possible D gene TRBD1, 5 bases. Trimming pared 3 bases from V and 9 bases from J, leaving 18 bases between. The V gene's germline CDR1 is LNHNV and CDR2 YYDKDF (reference sequence). This CDR3 has 16 residues. In nucleotides, the CDR3 is TGTGCCACCAGCAGCAGCGGGGCGTTTGTTGGTTCACCCCTCCACTTT. It specifies CATSSSGAFVGSPLHF.

The chain couples TRBV6-5 to TRBJ1-5, with TRBD1 identical over 11 bases. Trimming removed 3 bases from V and 9 bases from J; junction bases left unmatched: 4. Germline loops: CDR1 MNHEY, CDR2 SVGAGI. This CDR3 spans 14 amino acids. The CDR3: CASSYGDRGTPQHF. CDR3 nucleotide sequence: TGTGCCAGCAGTTATGGGGACAGGGGGACGCCCCAGCATTTT.

The V call is TRBV19, the J call TRBJ1-4, with 9 positions matching TRBD1. The CDR3 totals 16 residues. Germline CDR1 reads LNHDA; CDR2 reads SQIVND (reference sequence). The J segment lost 5 bases and the V segment lost 4 bases, leaving 8 bases of the junction unmatched. The CDR3 region is CASSTAPGQGNEKLFF. The CDR3 coding sequence is TGTGCCAGTAGTACAGCGCCGGGACAGGGCAATGAAAAACTGTTTTTT.

The chain recombines TRBV30 with TRBJ1-6; 7 nucleotides line up with TRBD1. With 5 bases clipped from V and 6 bases from J, the junction kept 4 bases outside the gene matches. The germline V gene encodes CDR1 GTSNPN and CDR2 SVGIG (reference sequence). The CDR3 length is 13 residues. The CDR3 spells CAWGRDSNSPLHF. The CDR3 nucleotides are TGTGCCTGGGGGAGGGACAGTAATTCACCCCTCCACTTT.

CDR3 nucleotide sequence: TGTGCCAGCTCACCGGTCAGCGGACAGGGGGAAGCTTTCTTT. It encodes CASSPVSGQGEAFF. The chain has TRBV18 and TRBJ1-1, with 9 bases that match TRBD1. CDR3 length equals 14 residues. Germline CDR1 KGHSH, CDR2 LQKENI. V dropped 3 bases and J dropped 8; count of bases not matched to a gene: 7.

The V gene is TRBV7-3, the J gene TRBJ2-1; TRBD2 matches 9 bases. V was pared by 6 bases and J by 2 bases, with 14 bases of the junction left unmatched. The germline V gene has CDR1 SGHTA and CDR2 FQGTGA. CDR3 length: 18 residues. The CDR3 region has the DNA TGTGCCAGCAGTGCGGCTAGCGGGGAAGCTATTGCCTACAATGAGCAGTTCTTC. Translation: CASSAASGEAIAYNEQFF.

The chain uses TRBV19 and TRBJ2-7; D might be TRBD2 (6 bases). The germline V and J ends were trimmed by 2 bases and 1 base, with 9 bases remaining between them. This CDR3 is built from 14 residues. CDR1 is LNHDA, CDR2 SQIVND, per germline (reference sequence). In nucleotides, the CDR3 is TGTGCCAGTAGTATACAGGGAGGTTCCTACGAGCAGTACTTC. This encodes CASSIQGGSYEQYF.

CDR3 sequence (DNA): TGTGCCACCGGGACACACTCTGGAAACACCATATATTTT. Translating gives CATGTHSGNTIYF. The V gene is TRBV7-2, the J gene TRBJ1-3; D may be TRBD1 (6 bases). This CDR3 has 13 residues. V was clipped by 10 bases and J by 0 bases, with 10 bases between them. CDR1 SGHTA and CDR2 FQGNSA come from the germline V gene.

The CDR3 loop is CARSYPLDRDSNQPQHF. As DNA, the CDR3 is TGTGCCAGAAGCTATCCGTTGGACAGAGATAGCAATCAGCCCCAGCATTTT. The genes are TRBV5-3 and TRBJ1-5; the D gene is possibly TRBD1 (6 bases). TRBV5-3 is given ORF status, its function remaining uncertain. Trimming removed 3 bases from V and 0 bases from J, with 16 bases in between. The CDR3 is 17 residues long.